This T cell receptor (beta chain) came from a study of naive and memory T cell subsets. Findings of the study overall: Naive and memory subsets had different power law exponents for TCR abundance.

After removal of 1 base from V and 5 bases from J, the junction contained 8 bases not matched to a gene. This CDR3 region has 17 residues. Looked up from germline, CDR1 is MGHRA and CDR2 is YSYEKL. Both TRBC1 and TRBC2 were covered by a beta constant-region primer of two equimolar oligonucleotides. Ligated cDNA was amplified by four rounds of PCR with nested alpha and beta constant-region primers and SP2. TCRdb re-called the UMI-ligation and nested PCR reads with MiXCR, one entry per CDR3 protein. The repertoire holds under 35,000 distinct CDR3 sequences, with about 10% as singletons. This clonotype was seen repeatedly, ten times or more. Its cognate antigen is unknown. After CD4 positive bead selection, the CD4-negative fraction gave CD8 T cells. CD45RA-CD27- cells were effector memory; CD45RA+CD27- cells were EMRA.

This chain links TRBV4-1 with TRBJ2-1, with TRBD2 identical over 10 bases. This receptor was taken from a human donor in good health. The sequenced sample consisted of effector memory CD4+ T cells from blood. The sample's subset: effector memory, CD45RA- CD27-. Written as DNA, the CDR3 is TGCGCCAGCAGCCAAGTTCCCTTAGCGGGGGGAAACAATGAGCAGTTCTTC. This gives the protein CASSQVPLAGGNNEQFF.